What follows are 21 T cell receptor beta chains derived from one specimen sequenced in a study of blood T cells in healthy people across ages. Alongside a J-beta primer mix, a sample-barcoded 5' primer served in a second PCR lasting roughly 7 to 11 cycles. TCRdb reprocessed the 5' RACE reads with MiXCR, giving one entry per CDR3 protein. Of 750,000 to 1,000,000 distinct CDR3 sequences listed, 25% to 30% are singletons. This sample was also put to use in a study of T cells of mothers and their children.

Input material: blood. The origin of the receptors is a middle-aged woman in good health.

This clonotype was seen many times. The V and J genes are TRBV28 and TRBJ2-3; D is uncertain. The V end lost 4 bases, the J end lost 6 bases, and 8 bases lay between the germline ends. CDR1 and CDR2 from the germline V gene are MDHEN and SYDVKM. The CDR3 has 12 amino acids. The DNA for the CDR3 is TGTGCCAGCAGTTCCCAGACCGATACGCAGTATTTT. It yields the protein CASSSQTDTQYF.

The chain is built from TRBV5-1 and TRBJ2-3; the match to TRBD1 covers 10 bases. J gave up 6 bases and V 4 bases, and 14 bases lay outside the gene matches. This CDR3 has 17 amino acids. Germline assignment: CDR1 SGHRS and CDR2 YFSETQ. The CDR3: CASSPGQGSFGADTQYF. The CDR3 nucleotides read TGCGCCAGCAGCCCGGGACAGGGGAGTTTCGGTGCGGATACGCAGTATTTT.

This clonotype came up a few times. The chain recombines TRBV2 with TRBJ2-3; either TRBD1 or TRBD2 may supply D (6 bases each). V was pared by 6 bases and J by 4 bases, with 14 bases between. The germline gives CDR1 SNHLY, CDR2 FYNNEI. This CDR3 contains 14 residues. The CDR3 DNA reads TGTGCCAGCAGACAGGGAGGTAATGCAGATACGCAGTATTTT. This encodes CASRQGGNADTQYF. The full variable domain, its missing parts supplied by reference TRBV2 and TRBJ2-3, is EPEVTQTPSHQVTQMGQEVILRCVPISNHLYFYWYRQILGQKVEFLVSFYNNEISEKSEIFDDQFSVERPDGSNFTLKIRSTKLEDSAMYFCASRQGGNADTQYFGPGTRLTVL.

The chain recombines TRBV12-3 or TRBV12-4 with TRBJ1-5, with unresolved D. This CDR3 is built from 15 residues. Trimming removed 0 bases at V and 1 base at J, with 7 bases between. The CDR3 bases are TGTGCCAGCAGTTTAGCGTCGGCCAGCAATCAGCCCCAGCATTTT. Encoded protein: CASSLASASNQPQHF.

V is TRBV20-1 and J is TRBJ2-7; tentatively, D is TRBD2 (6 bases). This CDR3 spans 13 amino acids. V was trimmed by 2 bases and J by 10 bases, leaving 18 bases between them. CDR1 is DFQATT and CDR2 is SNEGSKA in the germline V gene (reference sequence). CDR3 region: CSARIGGWEAQYF. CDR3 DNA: TGCAGTGCTAGAATCGGGGGTTGGGAGGCCCAGTACTTC.

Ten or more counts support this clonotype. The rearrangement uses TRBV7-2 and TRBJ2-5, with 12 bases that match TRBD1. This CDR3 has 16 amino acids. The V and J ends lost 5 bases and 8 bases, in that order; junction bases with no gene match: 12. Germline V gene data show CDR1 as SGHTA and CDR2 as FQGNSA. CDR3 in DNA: TGTGCCAGCAGCCCACAATTACCGGGACAGGGGGCAACCCAGTACTTC. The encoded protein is CASSPQLPGQGATQYF.

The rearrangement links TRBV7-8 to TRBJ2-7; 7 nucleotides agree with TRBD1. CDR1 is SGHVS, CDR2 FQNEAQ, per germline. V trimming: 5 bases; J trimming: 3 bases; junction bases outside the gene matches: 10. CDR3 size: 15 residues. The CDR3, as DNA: TGTGCCAGCAGCCTCGACAGGGTAGGAGGCTACGAGCAGTACTTC. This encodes CASSLDRVGGYEQYF.

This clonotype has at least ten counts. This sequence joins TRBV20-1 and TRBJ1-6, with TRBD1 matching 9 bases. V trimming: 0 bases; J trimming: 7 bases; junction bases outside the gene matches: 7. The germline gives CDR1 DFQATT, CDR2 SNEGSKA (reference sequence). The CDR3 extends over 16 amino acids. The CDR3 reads CSARDRDRDRNSPLHF. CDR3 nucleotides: TGCAGTGCTAGAGATAGGGACAGGGATCGGAATTCACCCCTCCACTTT.

CDR3 loop: CASSPLSRTGIGQPQHF. Here the CDR3 DNA reads TGTGCCAGCAGCCCTCTATCACGCACAGGGATAGGTCAGCCCCAGCATTTT. This sequence joins TRBV28 and TRBJ1-5, with D perhaps TRBD1 (6 bases). This CDR3 is built from 17 residues. V lost 6 bases to trimming and J lost 6 bases, with 24 bases between them. Germline assignment: CDR1 MDHEN and CDR2 SYDVKM.

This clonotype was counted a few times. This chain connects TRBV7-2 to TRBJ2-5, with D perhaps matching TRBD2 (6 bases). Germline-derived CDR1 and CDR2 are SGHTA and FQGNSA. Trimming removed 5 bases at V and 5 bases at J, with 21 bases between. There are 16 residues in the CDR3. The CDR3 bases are TGTGCCAGCAGCCCTTCACTGGCGACTAGTTGGGAGACCCAGTACTTC. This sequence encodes CASSPSLATSWETQYF.

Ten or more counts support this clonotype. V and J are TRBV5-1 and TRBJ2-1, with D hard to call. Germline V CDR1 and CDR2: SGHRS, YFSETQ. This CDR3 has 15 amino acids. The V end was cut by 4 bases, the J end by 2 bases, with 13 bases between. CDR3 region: CASSLSHPTYNEQFF. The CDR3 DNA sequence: TGCGCCAGCAGCCTCTCGCACCCAACCTACAATGAGCAGTTCTTC.

The CDR3 protein is CSIHAGGSDGYTF. Here the CDR3 DNA reads TGCAGCATTCACGCGGGGGGTAGCGATGGCTACACCTTC. This rearrangement joins TRBV29-1 to TRBJ1-2; perhaps TRBD1 as D (5 bases). V lost 8 bases and J 6 bases, leaving 19 bases between the germline ends. The CDR3 runs to 13 residues. CDR1 and CDR2 (germline): SQVTM, ANQGSEA. Variable domain in full (rest from reference TRBV29-1 and TRBJ1-2): SAVISQKPSRDICQRGTSLTIQCQVDSQVTMMFWYRQQPGQSLTLIATANQGSEATYESGFVIDKFPISRPNLTFSTLTVSNMSPEDSSIYLCSIHAGGSDGYTFGSGTRLTVV.

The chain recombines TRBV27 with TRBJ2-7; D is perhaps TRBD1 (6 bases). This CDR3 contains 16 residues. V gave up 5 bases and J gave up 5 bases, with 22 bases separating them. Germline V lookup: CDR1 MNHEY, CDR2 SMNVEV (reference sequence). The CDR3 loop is CASSPARGLRFDEQYF. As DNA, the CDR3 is TGTGCCAGCAGTCCGGCCAGGGGTTTAAGGTTTGACGAGCAGTACTTC.

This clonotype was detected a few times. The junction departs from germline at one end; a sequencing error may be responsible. For the CDR3, the DNA is TGTGCCGGCAGTTTGGGACAGGGCACCTACGAGCAGTACTTC. This translates into CAGSLGQGTYEQYF. V and J are TRBV28 and TRBJ2-7; 9 nucleotides match TRBD1. The CDR3 sequence is 14 residues long. Germline CDR1 reads MDHEN; CDR2 reads SYDVKM.

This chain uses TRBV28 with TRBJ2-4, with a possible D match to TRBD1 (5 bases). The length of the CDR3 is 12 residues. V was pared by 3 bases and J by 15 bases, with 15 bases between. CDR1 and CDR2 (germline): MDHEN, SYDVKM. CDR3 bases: TGTGCCAGCAGTTTGGGGCAGACTTTCCCGTACTTC. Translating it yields CASSLGQTFPYF.

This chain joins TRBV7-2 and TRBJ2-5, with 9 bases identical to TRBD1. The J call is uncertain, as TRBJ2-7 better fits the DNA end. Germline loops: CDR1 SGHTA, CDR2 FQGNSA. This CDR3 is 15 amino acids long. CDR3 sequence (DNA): TGTGCCAGCAGCAGGTCCGGGACAGGGTCGGGCGAGCAGTACTTC. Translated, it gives CASSRSGTGSGEQYF.

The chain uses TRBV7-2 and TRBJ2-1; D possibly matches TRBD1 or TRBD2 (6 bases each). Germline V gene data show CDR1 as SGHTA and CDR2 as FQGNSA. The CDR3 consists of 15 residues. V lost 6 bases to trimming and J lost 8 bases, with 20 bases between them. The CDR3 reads CASRGYWGADDEQFF. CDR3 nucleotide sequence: TGTGCCAGCAGAGGATATTGGGGGGCCGACGATGAGCAGTTCTTC.

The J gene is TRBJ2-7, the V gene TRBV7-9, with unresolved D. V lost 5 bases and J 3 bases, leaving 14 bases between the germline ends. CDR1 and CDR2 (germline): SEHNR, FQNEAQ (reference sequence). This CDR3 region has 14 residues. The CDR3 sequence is CASSPGLGRYEQYF. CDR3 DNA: TGTGCCAGCAGCCCCGGGTTAGGACGCTACGAGCAGTACTTC.

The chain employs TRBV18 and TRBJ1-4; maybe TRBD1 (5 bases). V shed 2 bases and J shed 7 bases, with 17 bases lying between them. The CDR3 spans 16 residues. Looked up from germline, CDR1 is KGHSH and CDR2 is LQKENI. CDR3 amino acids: CASSPGALGTGEKLFF. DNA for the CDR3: TGTGCCAGCTCACCAGGTGCACTCGGGACGGGTGAAAAACTGTTTTTT.

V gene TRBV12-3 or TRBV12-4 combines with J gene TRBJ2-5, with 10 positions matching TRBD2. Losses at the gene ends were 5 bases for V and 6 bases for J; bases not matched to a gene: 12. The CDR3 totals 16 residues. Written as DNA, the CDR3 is TGTGCCAGCAGTCGGCACACTAGCGGGGTTCAGAAGACCCAGTACTTC. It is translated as CASSRHTSGVQKTQYF.

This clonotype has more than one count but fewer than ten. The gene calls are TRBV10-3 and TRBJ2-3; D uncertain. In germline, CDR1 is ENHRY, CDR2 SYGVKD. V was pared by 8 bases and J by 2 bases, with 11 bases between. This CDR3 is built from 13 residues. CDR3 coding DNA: TGTGCCATCGGGCCGGTCCTCACAGATACGCAGTATTTT. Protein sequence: CAIGPVLTDTQYF.